A single sample gave rise to the 29 T cell receptor beta chains below, sequenced in a study of shared clonotypes between healthy human individuals. TCRdb keeps only in-frame clones here, not all; method: immunoSEQ multiplex PCR. There are about 340,000 clones in the sample; 73% occur only once, and 8% to 13% lies in the top ten. The sequenced material came from memory CD4+ T cells sorted from blood. Described subset: CD45RA-negative fraction. The receptor source for this set is a man aged 30 to 39 in good health.

This clone was counted between two and nine times. The chain couples TRBV19 to TRBJ1-2; 7 bases are a match to TRBD1. Germline V gene data show CDR1 as LNHDA and CDR2 as SQIVND (reference sequence). CDR3 length equals 15 residues. The V segment lost 6 bases and the J segment 0 bases; nucleotides outside the gene matches: 7. In nucleotides, the CDR3 is TGTGCCAGTAGCCCCGGGACAGCATCTAACTATGGCTACACCTTC. Its protein is CASSPGTASNYGYTF.

V is TRBV21-1 and J is TRBJ1-5. TRBV21-1 is termed a pseudogene. This CDR3 has 11 amino acids. As DNA, the CDR3 is TGTGCCAGCAGCATCGATCAGCCCCAGCATTTT. Translated, it gives CASSIDQPQHF.

This chain uses TRBV7-9 with TRBJ2-7; D is undetermined. Germline V CDR1 and CDR2: SEHNR, FQNEAQ (reference sequence). V was trimmed by 3 bases and J by 6 bases, leaving 15 bases between them. This CDR3 spans 14 amino acids. CDR3: CASSFEAAVSEQYF. The CDR3, as DNA: TGTGCCAGCAGCTTTGAAGCAGCCGTCAGCGAGCAGTACTTC.

The V and J genes are TRBV9 and TRBJ1-1; perhaps TRBD1 as D (5 bases). Per the germline V gene, CDR1 is SGDLS and CDR2 is YYNGEE. Trimming took 1 base from V and 0 from J, leaving 13 bases between them. The CDR3 has 16 amino acids. The CDR3 region is CASSVSYATVNTEAFF. The CDR3 DNA reads as TGTGCCAGCAGCGTAAGTTACGCGACAGTGAACACTGAAGCTTTCTTT.

CDR3 protein: CRVKGDTEAFF. CDR3 sequence (DNA): TGCAGGGTGAAGGGGGACACTGAAGCTTTCTTT. The J gene is TRBJ1-1, the V gene TRBV20-1, with D possibly matching TRBD1 (6 bases). Germline values: CDR1 DFQATT, CDR2 SNEGSKA (reference sequence). CDR3 length equals 11 residues.

The chain joins TRBV29-1 to TRBJ2-7, with 8 nucleotides matching TRBD1. The CDR3 is made up of 13 amino acids. The ends lost 7 bases at V and 3 bases at J; junction bases unmatched: 8. The germline V gene encodes CDR1 SQVTM and CDR2 ANQGSEA. CDR3 sequence reads: CSARGQGSYEQYF. The DNA of the CDR3 is TGCAGCGCCAGGGGGCAGGGCAGCTACGAGCAGTACTTC.

V is TRBV23-1 and J is TRBJ1-5, with D unresolved. TRBV23-1 is an ORF; its function is uncertain. The CDR3 is 13 amino acids. The V end lost 4 bases, the J end lost 9 bases, and 13 bases lay between the germline ends. The CDR3, as DNA: TGCGCCAGCAGTCCCGCCCTTTTTTTGCCCCAGCATTTT. Translation gives CASSPALFLPQHF.

This chain links TRBV10-3 with TRBJ2-7; 8 bases match TRBD2. The CDR3 is 14 amino acids. CDR1 and CDR2 from the germline V gene are ENHRY and SYGVKD. V dropped 4 bases and J dropped 2; count of bases not matched to a gene: 4. Here the CDR3 reads CAISATGLAYEQYF. The CDR3 coding sequence is TGTGCCATCAGTGCTACGGGACTAGCCTACGAGCAGTACTTC.

The rearrangement uses TRBV15 and TRBJ2-5; TRBD1 agrees at 7 bases. The J segment lost 5 bases and the V segment lost 4 bases, leaving 4 bases of the junction unmatched. The CDR3 loop spans 13 amino acids. From germline, CDR1 is LNHNV and CDR2 YYDKDF (reference sequence). CDR3 protein: CATSKGQIETQYF. The CDR3 DNA reads TGTGCCACCAGCAAGGGACAGATCGAGACCCAGTACTTC.

The gene calls are TRBV7-9 and TRBJ2-1; a possible D gene is TRBD1 (6 bases). This CDR3 has 15 amino acids. Per the germline V gene, CDR1 is SEHNR and CDR2 is FQNEAQ (reference sequence). V lost 10 bases to trimming and J lost 1 base, with 17 bases between them. The CDR3 reads CAIAAGTKSYNEQFF. The CDR3 DNA reads as TGTGCCATCGCCGCCGGGACAAAATCCTACAATGAGCAGTTCTTC.

A word on this clone: Other DNA sequences in the sample encode the same CDR3. This chain connects TRBV19 to TRBJ2-1; no firm D call. The CDR3 consists of 15 residues. CDR1 is LNHDA and CDR2 is SQIVND in the germline V gene (reference sequence). V lost 0 bases, J lost 0 bases, and 6 bases lay in between. In nucleotides, the CDR3 is TGTGCCAGTAGTATAGATAGGAGCTCCTACAATGAGCAGTTCTTC. Protein sequence: CASSIDRSSYNEQFF.

The J gene is TRBJ1-2, the V gene TRBV28, with unresolved D. Deletions cut 3 bases from V and 2 bases from J, with 7 bases between. Germline V lookup: CDR1 MDHEN, CDR2 SYDVKM. The CDR3 has 13 residues. The CDR3 loop is CASSFDTNYGYTF. DNA for the CDR3: TGTGCCAGCAGTTTTGACACCAACTATGGCTACACCTTC.

This clone occurred a few times. The V and J genes are TRBV6-5 and TRBJ2-7; D gene ambiguous. Germline V lookup: CDR1 MNHEY, CDR2 SVGAGI. The CDR3 contains 15 residues. V was cut by 7 bases and J by 2 bases, with 18 bases left in between. The CDR3 bases are TGTGCCAGCAAAAATACACGGGCCTCCACCTACGAGCAGTACTTC. It is translated as CASKNTRASTYEQYF.

V and J are TRBV10-3 and TRBJ2-7; 8 nucleotides align to TRBD1. J was trimmed by 5 bases and V by 10 bases; bases with no gene match: 13. The germline V gene has CDR1 ENHRY and CDR2 SYGVKD. The CDR3 spans 14 residues. CDR3 nucleotide sequence: TGTGCCACCGATATAAGAGACAGGGGCGACGAGCAGTACTTC. Translated: CATDIRDRGDEQYF.

A single count supports this clone. The V gene is TRBV7-9, the J gene TRBJ2-7; the match to TRBD2 covers 10 bases. This CDR3 has 16 amino acids. Unmatched junction bases numbered 13, after V lost 5 bases and J lost 6 bases. Germline CDR1 is SEHNR and CDR2 is FQNEAQ (reference sequence). CDR3 in amino acids: CASSQVPGTSVGEQYF. CDR3 coding DNA: TGTGCCAGCAGCCAGGTCCCCGGGACTAGCGTAGGCGAGCAGTACTTC.

The chain recombines TRBV15 with TRBJ2-5; tentatively, D is TRBD2 (6 bases). V was pared by 0 bases and J by 10 bases, with 21 bases between. This CDR3 is built from 16 residues. Germline assignment: CDR1 LNHNV and CDR2 YYDKDF (reference sequence). The CDR3 DNA is TGTGCCACCAGCAGAGATACTCGGGGGTACCCCAAAAGCCAGTACTTC. Translation gives CATSRDTRGYPKSQYF.

This chain uses TRBV27 with TRBJ1-1, with 8 bases identical to TRBD1. Trimming took 3 bases from V and 4 from J; bases not matched to a gene: 4. Germline CDR1 is MNHEY and CDR2 is SMNVEV (reference sequence). The CDR3 is 14 residues long. CDR3 protein: CASSFAGGTTEAFF. The DNA for the CDR3 is TGTGCCAGCAGTTTTGCAGGGGGCACCACTGAAGCTTTCTTT.

The chain is built from TRBV5-4 and TRBJ1-1, with TRBD1 as a possible D gene (6 bases). This CDR3 has 14 residues. The germline CDR1 and CDR2 sequences are SGHNT and YYREEE (reference sequence). Trimming left V 7 bases short and J 0 bases short, with 13 bases between. Here the CDR3 reads CASFRGSMNTEAFF. The CDR3 coding sequence is TGTGCCAGCTTCAGGGGCAGTATGAACACTGAAGCTTTCTTT.

V usage is TRBV12-5 and J usage is TRBJ2-6; D unresolved. In germline, CDR1 is LGHNT, CDR2 FRNRAP. This CDR3 region has 14 residues. V was pared by 7 bases and J by 4 bases, with 11 bases between. CDR3 loop: CASAQSSGANVLTF. The CDR3 DNA is TGTGCTAGTGCCCAAAGTTCCGGGGCCAACGTCCTGACTTTC. The whole variable domain, remainder taken from reference TRBV12-5 and TRBJ2-6, is DARVTQTPRHKVTEMGQEVTMRCQPILGHNTVFWYRQTMMQGLELLAYFRNRAPLDDSGMPKDRFSAEMPDATLATLKIQPSEPRDSAVYFCASAQSSGANVLTFGAGSRLTVL.

The chain is built from TRBV5-1 and TRBJ1-1; TRBD1 agrees at 7 bases. Germline V gene sequence: CDR1 SGHRS, CDR2 YFSETQ. The V segment lost 4 bases and the J segment 5 bases; nucleotides outside the gene matches: 8. The CDR3 covers 14 residues. In nucleotides, the CDR3 is TGCGCCAGCAGCCTTGCAGGGGGGGAGACTGAAGCTTTCTTT. Its protein product is CASSLAGGETEAFF.

The chain combines TRBV9 with TRBJ2-5; TRBD2 aligns across 8 bases. Germline trimming cut 0 bases from V and 4 bases from J; bases unmatched to any gene: 8. Germline V gene sequence: CDR1 SGDLS, CDR2 YYNGEE. This CDR3 region has 16 residues. Written as DNA, the CDR3 is TGTGCCAGCAGCGTAGGTAGCGGGACCGTGAGAGAGACCCAGTACTTC. It codes for CASSVGSGTVRETQYF.

This chain joins TRBV25-1 and TRBJ2-5, with 14 bases that match TRBD2. This CDR3 has 18 amino acids. V gave up 2 bases and J gave up 5 bases; unmatched junction bases: 10. In germline, CDR1 is MGHDK, CDR2 SYGVNS. Here the CDR3 reads CASSERLAGGPAVETQYF. CDR3 nucleotide sequence: TGTGCCAGCAGTGAAAGACTAGCGGGAGGGCCCGCAGTTGAGACCCAGTACTTC.

V and J are TRBV5-1 and TRBJ2-1; D assignment may be TRBD1 or TRBD2 (6 bases each). The CDR3 extends over 15 amino acids. Germline V lookup: CDR1 SGHRS, CDR2 YFSETQ. V lost 1 base to trimming and J lost 7 bases, with 15 bases between them. The DNA for the CDR3 is TGCGCCAGCAGCTTGAGCGTGGGGGGCGTAAATGAGCAGTTCTTC. Its translation: CASSLSVGGVNEQFF.

V is TRBV27 and J is TRBJ1-1; 10 nucleotides line up with TRBD1. V dropped 5 bases and J dropped 5; count of bases not matched to a gene: 2. The CDR3 is made up of 13 amino acids. CDR1 and CDR2 (germline): MNHEY, SMNVEV (reference sequence). The CDR3 bases are TGTGCCAGCAGTGACAGGGGGCGGACTGAAGCTTTCTTT. Amino acid sequence: CASSDRGRTEAFF.

The CDR3 DNA follows: TGCAGCGTTGCTTCAACCCCGGTAGAGACCCAGTACTTC. Its protein is CSVASTPVETQYF. The chain couples TRBV29-1 to TRBJ2-5; D uncertain. V was clipped by 4 bases and J by 4 bases, with 13 bases between them. From germline, CDR1 is SQVTM and CDR2 ANQGSEA. This CDR3 spans 13 amino acids. The full variable domain, in which reference TRBV29-1 and TRBJ2-5 provide the parts outside the CDR3, is SAVISQKPSRDICQRGTSLTIQCQVDSQVTMMFWYRQQPGQSLTLIATANQGSEATYESGFVIDKFPISRPNLTFSTLTVSNMSPEDSSIYLCSVASTPVETQYFGPGTRLLVL.

On this clone itself: This may be a read error: a much more frequent sequence differs by one nucleotide. Different DNA sequences within this sample yield the same CDR3. This chain uses TRBV5-1 with TRBJ1-1; 12 nucleotides line up with TRBD1. The V and J ends lost 4 bases and 4 bases, in that order; junction bases with no gene match: 8. The germline CDR1 and CDR2 sequences are SGHRS and YFSETQ. The CDR3 is made up of 16 amino acids. The CDR3 sequence is CASSPGTGGAGTEAFF. CDR3 in DNA: TGCGCCAGCAGCCCCGGGACAGGGGGCGCGGGCACTGAAGCTTTCTTT. Full variable domain (rest looked up from reference TRBV5-1 and TRBJ1-1): KAGVTQTPRYLIKTRGQQVTLSCSPISGHRSVSWYQQTPGQGLQFLFEYFSETQRNKGNFPGRFSGRQFSNSRSEMNVSTLELGDSALYLCASSPGTGGAGTEAFFGQGTRLTVV.

The CDR3 reads CASSLGTANTEAFF. CDR3 nucleotides: TGTGCCAGCAGCTTGGGTACAGCGAACACTGAAGCTTTCTTT. The chain carries TRBV5-8 and TRBJ1-1, with no clear D. V was pared by 0 bases and J by 1 base, with 7 bases between. CDR1 and CDR2 from the germline V gene are SGHTS and YDEGEE. There are 14 residues in the CDR3.

This clone was observed once. The J gene is TRBJ2-2, the V gene TRBV5-1; D may be TRBD2 (5 bases). The CDR3 is 16 amino acids. Trimming cost V 0 bases and J 3 bases, with 12 bases left between them. The germline V gene has CDR1 SGHRS and CDR2 YFSETQ. The CDR3 is CASSLAGGPDTGELFF. Here the CDR3 DNA reads TGCGCCAGCAGCTTGGCTGGCGGGCCCGACACCGGGGAGCTGTTTTTT. The variable domain in full, completed from reference TRBV5-1 and TRBJ2-2, reads KAGVTQTPRYLIKTRGQQVTLSCSPISGHRSVSWYQQTPGQGLQFLFEYFSETQRNKGNFPGRFSGRQFSNSRSEMNVSTLELGDSALYLCASSLAGGPDTGELFFGEGSRLTVL.

This clone came up a few times. The genes are TRBV2 and TRBJ2-5; 10 bases are a match to TRBD2. V shed 5 bases and J 5 bases; nucleotides not matched to a gene: 11. Looked up from germline, CDR1 is SNHLY and CDR2 is FYNNEI. This CDR3 has 16 amino acids. CDR3: CASSPLAGGSGETQYF. CDR3 bases: TGTGCCAGCAGTCCATTAGCGGGAGGTTCGGGTGAGACCCAGTACTTC.